These 29 T cell receptor beta chains originate from one sample sequenced in a study of cytomegalovirus exposure and HLA in healthy donors. The PCR was carried out with 60 Vbeta primers and 13 Jbeta primers. The repertoire was sequenced with immunoSEQ multiplex PCR; TCRdb's copy has only in-frame clones and lacks some. The sample lists some 180,000 clones; 84% were seen once. Specimen: PBMCs. These receptors came from a girl aged 2-10 years in good health and CMV-seropositive.

This clone was counted once. The chain has TRBV20-1 and TRBJ2-1, with a tentative D call TRBD1 (5 bases). This CDR3 region has 11 residues. Trimming removed 2 bases at V and 10 bases at J, with 9 bases between. The V gene's germline CDR1 is DFQATT and CDR2 SNEGSKA (reference sequence). The CDR3 loop reads CSARPQGEQFF. The CDR3 DNA sequence: TGCAGTGCTAGACCCCAGGGAGAGCAGTTCTTC.

The chain links TRBV28 to TRBJ2-2; 11 bases map to TRBD1. CDR3 length: 16 amino acids. The germline V gene encodes CDR1 MDHEN and CDR2 SYDVKM. V trimming: 6 bases; J trimming: 6 bases; junction bases outside the gene matches: 9. This CDR3 reads CASSAPWDRGAGELFF. The CDR3 bases are TGTGCCAGCAGCGCGCCCTGGGACAGGGGGGCCGGGGAGCTGTTTTTT.

The rearrangement links TRBV5-1 to TRBJ2-1; D is uncertain. In germline, CDR1 is SGHRS, CDR2 YFSETQ. V was clipped by 1 base and J by 8 bases, with 19 bases between them. This CDR3 has 16 residues. CDR3: CASSLWASNPWDEQFF. The CDR3 DNA reads as TGCGCCAGCAGCTTGTGGGCCAGCAATCCCTGGGATGAGCAGTTCTTC. The entire variable domain, with the rest obtained from reference TRBV5-1 and TRBJ2-1, is as follows: KAGVTQTPRYLIKTRGQQVTLSCSPISGHRSVSWYQQTPGQGLQFLFEYFSETQRNKGNFPGRFSGRQFSNSRSEMNVSTLELGDSALYLCASSLWASNPWDEQFFGPGTRLTVL.

V is TRBV5-1 and J is TRBJ1-4, with D perhaps TRBD1 (5 bases). V was shortened by 4 bases and J by 3 bases, with 13 bases between the two germline ends. The CDR3 is 15 residues long. Germline V gene lookup returns CDR1 SGHRS and CDR2 YFSETQ. The CDR3 DNA reads TGCGCCAGCAGCCCGTCGACAGATCCTAATGAAAAACTGTTTTTT. This sequence encodes CASSPSTDPNEKLFF.

The chain uses TRBV6-4 and TRBJ2-3; a weak D match, TRBD2 (6 bases). Germline V gene lookup returns CDR1 MRHNA and CDR2 SNTAGT. CDR3 size: 12 residues. Trimming left V 6 bases short and J 14 bases short, with 18 bases between. For the CDR3, the DNA is TGTGCCAGCAGGGCCGGGACTGGGGCTTGGTATTTT. Amino acids: CASRAGTGAWYF.

CDR3 residues: CASSARRTMDSLLTQYF. The DNA for the CDR3 is TGTGCCAGCAGCGCGCGCAGGACCATGGACTCTTTACTAACGCAGTATTTT. The chain uses TRBV7-8 and TRBJ2-3; tentatively, D is TRBD2 (5 bases). CDR1 and CDR2 from the germline V gene are SGHVS and FQNEAQ. The CDR3 contains 17 residues. V dropped 5 bases and J dropped 9 bases, with 27 bases sitting between them.

V is TRBV19 and J is TRBJ2-1, with a tentative D call TRBD1 (6 bases). CDR1 is LNHDA, CDR2 SQIVND, per germline (reference sequence). The CDR3 is 16 amino acids. Trimming pared 4 bases from V and 7 bases from J, leaving 20 bases between. The chain's CDR3 is CASSNSHRVSRNEQFF. DNA for the CDR3: TGTGCCAGTAGTAACTCCCACAGGGTATCTAGAAATGAGCAGTTCTTC.

The chain uses TRBV29-1 and TRBJ2-1; the match to TRBD1 covers 10 bases. Per the germline V gene, CDR1 is SQVTM and CDR2 is ANQGSEA. This CDR3 comprises 14 residues. The junction had 9 bases not matched to a gene; V was cut back by 6 bases and J by 7 bases. Written as DNA, the CDR3 is TGCAGCGTGACCGGGACAGGGGTATTTAATGAGCAGTTCTTC. This encodes CSVTGTGVFNEQFF.

J is TRBJ1-2 and V is TRBV11-3; the D gene is possibly TRBD1 (5 bases). Germline CDR1 and CDR2: SGHNT and YENEEA. Deletions cut 0 bases from V and 4 bases from J, with 27 bases between. This CDR3 region has 20 residues. CDR3 in DNA: TGTGCCAGCAGCTTAGAAGTGTATGGGGTTGAAGGGGCGAATGGCTATGGCTACACCTTC. Protein sequence: CASSLEVYGVEGANGYGYTF. Filled out from reference TRBV11-3 and TRBJ1-2, the complete variable domain reads EAGVVQSPRYKIIEKKQPVAFWCNPISGHNTLYWYLQNLGQGPELLIRYENEEAVDDSQLPKDRFSAERLKGVDSTLKIQPAELGDSAVYLCASSLEVYGVEGANGYGYTFGSGTRLTVV.

V gene TRBV11-2 combines with J gene TRBJ2-1, with 7 bases that match TRBD2. V lost 1 base, J lost 9 bases, and 9 bases stayed unmatched. This CDR3 comprises 15 residues. Germline CDR1 SGHAT, CDR2 FQNNGV. Here the CDR3 DNA reads TGTGCCAGCAGCTTAGTGGCGGGAGTAAGTGGTGAGCAGTTCTTC. Amino acid sequence: CASSLVAGVSGEQFF. The full variable domain, completed using reference TRBV11-2 and TRBJ2-1, is EAGVAQSPRYKIIEKRQSVAFWCNPISGHATLYWYQQILGQGPKLLIQFQNNGVVDDSQLPKDRFSAERLKGVDSTLKIQPAKLEDSAVYLCASSLVAGVSGEQFFGPGTRLTVL.

The rearrangement joins TRBV19 to TRBJ1-4; TRBD1 aligns across 7 bases. The CDR3 runs 16 residues. Germline CDR1 and CDR2: LNHDA and SQIVND (reference sequence). V lost 4 bases and J lost 10; bases outside the gene matches: 15. The CDR3 loop is CASSSDREGSVAKLFF. For the CDR3, the DNA is TGTGCCAGTAGTAGCGACAGGGAAGGTTCTGTTGCAAAACTGTTTTTT.

This clone has a single count. V and J are TRBV6-5 and TRBJ2-5; 9 nucleotides align to TRBD2. The CDR3 is 14 residues long. Germline CDR1 and CDR2: MNHEY and SVGAGI. The V and J ends lost 7 bases and 4 bases, in that order; junction bases with no gene match: 7. The CDR3: CASMSSGSGETQYF. CDR3 nucleotides: TGTGCCAGCATGAGTAGCGGGAGTGGAGAGACCCAGTACTTC.

V gene TRBV28 combines with J gene TRBJ1-3, with 10 bases lining up with TRBD1. The CDR3 is 14 residues long. V lost 10 bases, J lost 0 bases, and 3 bases stayed unmatched. Germline CDR1 MDHEN, CDR2 SYDVKM. The CDR3 nucleotides are TGTGCCACGGGACAGGGGCACTCTGGAAACACCATATATTTT. Translating gives CATGQGHSGNTIYF.

V and J are TRBV6-5 and TRBJ1-1; D unclear. The V end lost 1 base, the J end lost 5 bases, and 17 bases lay between the germline ends. The germline V gene encodes CDR1 MNHEY and CDR2 SVGAGI. The CDR3 is made up of 16 amino acids. The CDR3 protein is CASSYLRMASGTEAFF. CDR3 DNA sequence: TGTGCCAGCAGTTACTTACGGATGGCCTCGGGGACTGAAGCTTTCTTT.

A note on this clone: Germline is not matched at one junction end, which may reflect a read error. This chain links TRBV18 with TRBJ2-4; 9 nucleotides match TRBD1. CDR1 is KGHSH, CDR2 LQKENI, per germline. The CDR3 length is 14 residues. The CDR3 is CASSPPGQGQIRDF. CDR3 sequence (DNA): TGTGCCAGCTCACCACCGGGACAGGGTCAGATCCGGGACTTC.

This clone was detected only once. The chain links TRBV4-2 to TRBJ2-3; TRBD2 matches 8 bases. Germline CDR1 and CDR2: LGHNA and YNFKEQ. The ends lost 0 bases at V and 4 bases at J; junction bases unmatched: 6. CDR3 length equals 16 residues. In DNA, the CDR3 is TGTGCCAGCAGCCAAGATGGGCGGGGGGCCGCAGATACGCAGTATTTT. Its protein is CASSQDGRGAADTQYF.

This clone has only one observation. The chain combines TRBV18 with TRBJ1-3, with D maybe TRBD1 (5 bases). CDR1 is KGHSH and CDR2 is LQKENI in the germline V gene. V was clipped by 1 base and J by 6 bases, with 13 bases between them. The CDR3 spans 15 residues. The CDR3 bases are TGTGCCAGCTCACCACAAACAGGACGTAAAAACACCATATATTTT. Encoded protein: CASSPQTGRKNTIYF.

This chain uses TRBV11-2 with TRBJ2-1, with a possible D match to TRBD2 (7 bases). Per germline, CDR1 SGHAT and CDR2 FQNNGV. The CDR3 is 14 amino acids. Trimming took off 8 bases at V and 4 bases at J, with 15 bases between the two ends. The CDR3: CASGRGGLYNEQFF. The CDR3, as DNA: TGTGCCAGCGGGAGGGGGGGACTTTACAATGAGCAGTTCTTC.

The gene calls are TRBV6-5 and TRBJ2-7; a weak D match, TRBD2 (6 bases). Germline CDR1 MNHEY, CDR2 SVGAGI. Trimming shortened V by 7 bases and J by 5 bases, and 21 bases separated the two germline ends. The length of the CDR3 is 15 residues. The CDR3 DNA reads as TGTGCCAGCACCAATGGGAACCGGGAGAGTGACGAGCAGTACTTC. Its protein is CASTNGNRESDEQYF.

The chain uses TRBV5-1 and TRBJ1-1; D might be TRBD1 (6 bases). Trimming took off 0 bases at V and 1 base at J, with 10 bases between the two ends. The CDR3 totals 15 residues. CDR1 SGHRS and CDR2 YFSETQ come from the germline V gene. The CDR3 here is CASSLVAGENTEAFF. The CDR3 DNA follows: TGCGCCAGCAGCTTGGTGGCAGGGGAGAACACTGAAGCTTTCTTT.

The chain employs TRBV14 and TRBJ2-7; 9 nucleotides line up with TRBD2. The CDR3 is made up of 15 amino acids. Germline assignment: CDR1 SGHDN and CDR2 FVKESK. The V and J ends lost 1 base and 5 bases, in that order; junction bases with no gene match: 6. The CDR3 here is CASSQVSGSTNEQYF. As DNA, the CDR3 is TGTGCCAGCAGCCAAGTTAGCGGGAGTACCAACGAGCAGTACTTC.

The chain couples TRBV6-5 to TRBJ1-5; no reliable D call. CDR1 and CDR2 from the germline V gene are MNHEY and SVGAGI. The CDR3 totals 14 residues. Trimming removed 6 bases from V and 1 base from J, with 10 bases in between. CDR3 DNA: TGTGCCAGCAGACTCCCCGGGAGCAATCAGCCCCAGCATTTT. It is translated as CASRLPGSNQPQHF.

In this sample, this clone turned up once. The chain combines TRBV5-1 with TRBJ2-7; the D is unclear. The germline V and J ends were trimmed by 4 bases and 7 bases, with 12 bases remaining between them. CDR1 and CDR2 from the germline V gene are SGHRS and YFSETQ. This CDR3 is built from 12 residues. The CDR3, as DNA: TGCGCCAGCAGCCACCCGGGTACGGAGCAGTACTTC. Protein: CASSHPGTEQYF.

The rearrangement uses TRBV28 and TRBJ2-5, with D possibly being TRBD1 (5 bases). Per germline, CDR1 MDHEN and CDR2 SYDVKM. CDR3 length equals 16 residues. Trimming pared 1 base from V and 3 bases from J, leaving 15 bases between. CDR3 in DNA: TGTGCCAGCAGTTTATTAGGGGCGTCATCCAAAGAGACCCAGTACTTC. It translates to CASSLLGASSKETQYF. The full variable domain, completed using reference TRBV28 and TRBJ2-5, is DVKVTQSSRYLVKRTGEKVFLECVQDMDHENMFWYRQDPGLGLRLIYFSYDVKMKEKGDIPEGYSVSREKKERFSLILESASTNQTSMYLCASSLLGASSKETQYFGPGTRLLVL.

This rearrangement joins TRBV29-1 to TRBJ1-2; the match to TRBD1 covers 9 bases. V shed 7 bases, J shed 6 bases, and the junction held 12 bases outside the gene matches. This CDR3 spans 14 amino acids. Looked up from germline, CDR1 is SQVTM and CDR2 is ANQGSEA. The CDR3 sequence: CSATRDRDVNGYTF. CDR3 DNA: TGCAGCGCAACCCGGGACAGGGATGTAAATGGCTACACCTTC.

The rearrangement joins TRBV30 to TRBJ2-2; 8 bases fit TRBD2. Germline loops: CDR1 GTSNPN, CDR2 SVGIG (reference sequence). Trimming took 3 bases from V and 7 from J; bases not matched to a gene: 10. The CDR3 extends over 15 amino acids. This CDR3 reads CAWRELAEAGGELFF. The CDR3 nucleotides are TGTGCCTGGAGGGAACTAGCGGAAGCGGGCGGGGAGCTGTTTTTT.

The CDR3 sequence is CASSLKMSELDRDYTDTQYF. CDR3 DNA sequence: TGTGCCAGCAGCTTAAAAATGTCGGAACTGGACAGGGACTACACAGATACGCAGTATTTT. This chain links TRBV7-4 with TRBJ2-3; D is perhaps TRBD1 (8 bases). Trimming stripped 2 bases from V and 2 bases from J, with 26 bases between. This CDR3 has 20 residues. Germline CDR1 SGHVT, CDR2 SQSDAQ.

The chain couples TRBV9 to TRBJ2-1, with 8 nucleotides matching TRBD1. Trimming took 3 bases from V and 6 from J; bases not matched to a gene: 5. The germline CDR1 and CDR2 sequences are SGDLS and YYNGEE. This CDR3 is built from 14 residues. The CDR3, as DNA: TGTGCCAGCAGCGCCCGGGACAGGCTCAATGAGCAGTTCTTC. It translates to CASSARDRLNEQFF.

The rearrangement joins TRBV6-5 to TRBJ1-3, with 8 bases fitting TRBD1. This CDR3 contains 14 residues. Germline assignment: CDR1 MNHEY and CDR2 SVGAGI. With 9 bases clipped from V and 4 bases from J, the junction kept 8 bases outside the gene matches. The CDR3 nucleotides read TGTGCCAGTGCCCAGGGGGCGACGGGAAACACCATATATTTT. Residues: CASAQGATGNTIYF.